This T cell receptor (beta chain) originates from a study of cytomegalovirus exposure and HLA in healthy donors. Study in general: Out of 150 million to 200 million T cells, an earlier analysis found over 90 million unique TCR beta sequences in total.

Germline-derived CDR1 and CDR2 are MGHRA and YSYEKL. There are 15 residues in the CDR3. Trimming removed 0 bases from V and 3 bases from J, with 11 bases in between. PCR was performed using 60 Vbeta and 13 Jbeta primers. Sequencing used immunoSEQ multiplex PCR; TCRdb keeps in-frame clones, though not all of them. The sample shows 90,000 to 130,000 clones, roughly 73% of them seen only once. Details on this clone: Its antigen is not identified.

Regarding the study as a whole: Most TCR beta V segments were productive about 87% or about 30% of the time in an earlier analysis. Later analysis identified a missense DCLRE1C variant that was linked to TCR beta V- and J-gene trimming.

These donors, healthy bone marrow donors, were studied. The chain carries TRBV4-1 and TRBJ1-1; D may be TRBD1 (6 bases). Sequenced material: PBMCs. The clonotype comes from a woman aged 25 to 39 in good health and CMV-seronegative. The CDR3 region is CASSQDKTGYTEAFF. The CDR3 DNA sequence: TGCGCCAGCAGCCAAGATAAGACAGGATACACTGAAGCTTTCTTT.